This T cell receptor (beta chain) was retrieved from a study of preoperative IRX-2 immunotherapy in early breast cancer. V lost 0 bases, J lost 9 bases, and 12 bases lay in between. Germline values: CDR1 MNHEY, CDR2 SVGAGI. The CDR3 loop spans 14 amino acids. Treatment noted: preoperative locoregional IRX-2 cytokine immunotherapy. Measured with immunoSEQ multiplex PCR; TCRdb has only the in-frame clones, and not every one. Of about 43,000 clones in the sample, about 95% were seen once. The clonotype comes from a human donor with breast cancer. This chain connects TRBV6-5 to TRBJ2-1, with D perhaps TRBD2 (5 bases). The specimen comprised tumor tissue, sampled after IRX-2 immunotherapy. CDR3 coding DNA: TGTGCCAGCAGTTACTCCCTATATCGGGGTGAGCAGTTCTTC. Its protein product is CASSYSLYRGEQFF.